Listed below are T cell receptor beta chains from one sample, sequenced in a study of coeliac disease. Measured with immunoSEQ multiplex PCR; TCRdb has only the in-frame clones, and not every one. The sample records more than 6,500 clones, roughly 69% being singletons. Sequenced: lamina propria lymphocytes from the gut. Every receptor here comes from a man aged 25 to 40 with celiac disease. The CDR3 runs from the conserved cysteine through the conserved F or W. D genes are given only for firm matches. For some rows the clone size is stated as once, few or many, or as a class when expanded; others skip it.

clone_size j_call v_call d_call cdr3_aa
- TRBJ1-1 TRBV2 - CASSEGQEAFF
- TRBJ1-5 TRBV5-1 TRBD1 CASSLGTGGNQPQHF
- TRBJ1-6 TRBV6-1 TRBD1 CASSKDRDNSPLHF
- TRBJ2-5 TRBV19 - CASIDTLAQPQETQYF
once TRBJ2-1 TRBV10-1 TRBD2 CASSESGGAGYNEQFF
- TRBJ2-1 TRBV28 - CASNSGTYNEQFF
- TRBJ1-4 TRBV28 TRBD1 CASRPTGLNEKLFF
- TRBJ2-5 TRBV15 TRBD2 CATAPGLAGGSETQYF
- TRBJ1-1 TRBV27 - CASRVVREANTEAFF
- TRBJ2-3 TRBV20-1 TRBD2 CSAPTSGGDIF
- TRBJ1-2 TRBV9 - CASSAPRAGGYTF
- TRBJ2-1 TRBV7-9 - CASSLRDPGNNEQFF
- TRBJ2-7 TRBV7-3 - CASSPSRSGTGYYEQYF
- TRBJ1-1 TRBV4-3 - CASSQEEQIAEAFF
few TRBJ1-2 TRBV7-6 - CASSLGAEGVDGYTF
- TRBJ2-7 TRBV6-1 TRBD2 CASGVVGGSEQYF
- TRBJ1-2 TRBV10-3 - CAISVRSGGAGYGYTF
- TRBJ1-2 TRBV2 - CASTIDRLYGYTF
- TRBJ1-5 TRBV28 - CASGRDPQAQPQHF
- TRBJ2-7 TRBV6-1 TRBD2 CASRLEGGTYEQYF
- TRBJ2-1 TRBV9 TRBD1 CASSLTPRQGDNEQFF
- TRBJ2-5 TRBV19 - CASRDLAAQETQYF
- TRBJ2-5 TRBV7-2 TRBD2 CASSFRAGEQETQYF
- TRBJ1-5 TRBV2 TRBD1 CASRGTGLSNQPQHF
- TRBJ2-1 TRBV6-5 TRBD2 CASSGLAGEQFF
- TRBJ1-2 TRBV5-4 - CAGSSQTGNYGYTF
once TRBJ2-3 TRBV6-5 TRBD2 CASGVSGSTDTQYF
- TRBJ2-6 TRBV4-3 - CASSPRVSGANVLTF
- TRBJ1-2 TRBV28 - CATQPQSFVRYGYTF
once TRBJ2-4 TRBV7-2 TRBD2 CASSLVLAGGGAKNIQYF
- TRBJ2-3 TRBV14 - CASSQETGLTDTQYF
- TRBJ2-1 TRBV9 TRBD2 CASSVGPGGSDEQFF
- TRBJ1-2 TRBV19 TRBD1 CASSNAGTANYGYTF
- TRBJ1-3 TRBV18 TRBD1 CASSPQLGTGSGNTIYF
few TRBJ2-1 TRBV5-6 - CASSSYNEQFF
- TRBJ2-3 TRBV7-9 - CASSSPGLLQAADTQYF
- TRBJ2-6 TRBV13 - CASSFRESGANVLTF
- TRBJ2-7 TRBV4-1 TRBD1 CASQGQGTGPGEQYF
- TRBJ1-4 TRBV5-4 TRBD1 CASSPGQGAATNEKLFF
- TRBJ2-2 TRBV30 TRBD2 CAWSPLAGVRTGELFF
- TRBJ1-4 TRBV15 - CATSRDTPRTNEKLFF
- TRBJ2-1 TRBV7-9 TRBD2 CASSFGTSRKGNEQFF
- TRBJ1-5 TRBV19 - CASSIEVFGVLSNQPQHF
- TRBJ2-1 TRBV4-2 - CASSQELSGFEQFF
- TRBJ2-5 TRBV30 - CAWSFIETQYF
- TRBJ2-3 TRBV7-2 TRBD1 CASSKVGTGGMDTQYF
few TRBJ1-5 TRBV7-6 - CASSLRAGNQPQHF
- TRBJ2-3 TRBV7-2 TRBD2 CASSLAGLATDTQYF
- TRBJ2-5 TRBV5-1 - CASSLGGGSRQETQYF
- TRBJ2-3 TRBV13 TRBD2 CASSVAGGTDTQYF
- TRBJ2-3 TRBV28 TRBD2 CASSLTGTSRLLQYF
- TRBJ2-3 TRBV9 - CASSVADSRGWADTQYF
once TRBJ1-3 TRBV2 - CASSERSLYSGNTIYF